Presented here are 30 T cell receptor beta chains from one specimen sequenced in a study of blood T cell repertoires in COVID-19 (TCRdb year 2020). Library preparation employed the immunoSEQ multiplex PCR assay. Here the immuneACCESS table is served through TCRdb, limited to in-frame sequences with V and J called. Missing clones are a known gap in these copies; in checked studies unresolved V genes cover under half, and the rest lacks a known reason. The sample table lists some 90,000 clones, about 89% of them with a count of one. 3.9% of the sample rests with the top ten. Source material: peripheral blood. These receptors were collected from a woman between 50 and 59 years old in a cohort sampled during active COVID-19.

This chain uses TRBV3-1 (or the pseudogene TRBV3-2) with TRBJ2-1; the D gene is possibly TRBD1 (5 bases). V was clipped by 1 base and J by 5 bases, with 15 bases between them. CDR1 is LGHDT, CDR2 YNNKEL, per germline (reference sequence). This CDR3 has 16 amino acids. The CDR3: CASSQASMGQNNEQFF. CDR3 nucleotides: TGTGCCAGCAGCCAAGCCTCAATGGGGCAAAACAATGAGCAGTTCTTC.

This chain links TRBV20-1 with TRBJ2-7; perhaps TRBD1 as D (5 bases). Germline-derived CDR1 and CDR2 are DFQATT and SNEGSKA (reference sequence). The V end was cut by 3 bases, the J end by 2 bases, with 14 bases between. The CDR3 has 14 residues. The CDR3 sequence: CSASVQGIPYEQYF. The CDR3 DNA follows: TGCAGTGCTAGTGTCCAGGGCATCCCCTACGAGCAGTACTTC.

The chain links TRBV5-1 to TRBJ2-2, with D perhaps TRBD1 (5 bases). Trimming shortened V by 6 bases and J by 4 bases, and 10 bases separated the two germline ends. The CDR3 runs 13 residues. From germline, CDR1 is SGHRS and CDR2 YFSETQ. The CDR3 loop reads CASKQVTTGELFF. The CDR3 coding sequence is TGCGCCAGCAAACAGGTGACCACCGGGGAGCTGTTTTTT.

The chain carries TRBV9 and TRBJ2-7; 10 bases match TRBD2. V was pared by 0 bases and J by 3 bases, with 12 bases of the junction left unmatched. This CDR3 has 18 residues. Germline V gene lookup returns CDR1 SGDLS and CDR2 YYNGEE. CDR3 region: CASSVAPSTSGLFYEQYF. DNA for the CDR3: TGTGCCAGCAGCGTAGCCCCATCGACTAGCGGGCTTTTCTACGAGCAGTACTTC.

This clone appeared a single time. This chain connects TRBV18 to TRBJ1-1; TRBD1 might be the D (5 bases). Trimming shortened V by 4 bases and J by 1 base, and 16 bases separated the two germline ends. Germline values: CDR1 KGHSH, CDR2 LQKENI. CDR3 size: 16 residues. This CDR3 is CASSLGGGRGNTEAFF. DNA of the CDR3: TGTGCCAGCTCACTCGGCGGGGGGAGGGGGAACACTGAAGCTTTCTTT.

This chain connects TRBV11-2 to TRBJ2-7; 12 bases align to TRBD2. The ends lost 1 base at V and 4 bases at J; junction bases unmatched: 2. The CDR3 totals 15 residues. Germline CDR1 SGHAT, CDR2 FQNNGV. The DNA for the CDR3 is TGTGCCAGCAGCTTAGGACTAGCGGGAGTTTACGAGCAGTACTTC. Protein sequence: CASSLGLAGVYEQYF.

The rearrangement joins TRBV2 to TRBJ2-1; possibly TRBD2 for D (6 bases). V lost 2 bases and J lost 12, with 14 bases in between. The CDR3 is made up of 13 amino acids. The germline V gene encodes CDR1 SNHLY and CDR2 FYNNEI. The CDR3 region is CASSESPLLAQFF. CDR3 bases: TGTGCCAGCAGTGAAAGTCCCCTACTAGCGCAGTTCTTC.

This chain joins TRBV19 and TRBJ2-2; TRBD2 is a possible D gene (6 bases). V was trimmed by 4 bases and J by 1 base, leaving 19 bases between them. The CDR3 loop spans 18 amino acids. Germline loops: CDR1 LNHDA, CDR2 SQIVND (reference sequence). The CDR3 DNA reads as TGTGCCAGTAGTAAGGGTGCGGGGACGAGCCTGAACACCGGGGAGCTGTTTTTT. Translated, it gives CASSKGAGTSLNTGELFF.

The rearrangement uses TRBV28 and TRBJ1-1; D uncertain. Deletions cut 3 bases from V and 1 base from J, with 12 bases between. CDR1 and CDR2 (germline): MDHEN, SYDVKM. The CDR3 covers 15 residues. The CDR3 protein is CASSFPAQQNTEAFF. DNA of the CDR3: TGTGCCAGCAGTTTCCCTGCACAGCAGAACACTGAAGCTTTCTTT.

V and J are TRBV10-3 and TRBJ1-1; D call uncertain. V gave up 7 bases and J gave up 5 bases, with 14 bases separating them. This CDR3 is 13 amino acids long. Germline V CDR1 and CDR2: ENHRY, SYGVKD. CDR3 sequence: CAINALRNTEAFF. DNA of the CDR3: TGTGCCATCAACGCTCTACGCAATACTGAAGCTTTCTTT.

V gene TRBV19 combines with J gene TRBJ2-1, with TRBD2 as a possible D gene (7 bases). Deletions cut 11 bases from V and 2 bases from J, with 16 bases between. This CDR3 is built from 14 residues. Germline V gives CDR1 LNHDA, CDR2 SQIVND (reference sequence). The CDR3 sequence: CACRRGGTYNEQFF. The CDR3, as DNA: TGTGCCTGCAGGAGGGGGGGAACCTACAATGAGCAGTTCTTC.

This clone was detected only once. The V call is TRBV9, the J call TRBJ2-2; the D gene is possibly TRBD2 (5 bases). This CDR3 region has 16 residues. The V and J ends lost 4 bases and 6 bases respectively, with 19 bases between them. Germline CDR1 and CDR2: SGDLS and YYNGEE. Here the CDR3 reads CASSPRSSERPGELFF. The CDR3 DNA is TGTGCCAGCAGCCCCCGCTCTTCTGAGCGGCCCGGGGAGCTGTTTTTT.

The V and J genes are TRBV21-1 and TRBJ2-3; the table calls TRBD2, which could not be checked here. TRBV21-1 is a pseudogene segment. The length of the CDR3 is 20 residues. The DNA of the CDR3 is TGTGCCAGCAGCAACCGGAGAAAACTGTGCGCGGGGGGGGCTACAGATACGCAGTATTTT. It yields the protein CASSNRRKLCAGGATDTQYF.

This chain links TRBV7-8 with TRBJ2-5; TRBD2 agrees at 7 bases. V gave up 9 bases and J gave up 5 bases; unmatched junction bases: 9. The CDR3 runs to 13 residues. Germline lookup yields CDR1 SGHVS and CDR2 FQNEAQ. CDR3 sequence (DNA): TGTGCCAGTAGCCGCGGGGGTGGGGAGACCCAGTACTTC. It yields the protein CASSRGGGETQYF.

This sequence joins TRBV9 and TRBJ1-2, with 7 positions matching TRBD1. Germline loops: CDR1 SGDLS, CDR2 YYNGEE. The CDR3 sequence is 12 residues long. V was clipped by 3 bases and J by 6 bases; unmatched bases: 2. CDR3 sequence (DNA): TGTGCCAGCAGCGACAGGGGAAATGGCTACACCTTC. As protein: CASSDRGNGYTF.

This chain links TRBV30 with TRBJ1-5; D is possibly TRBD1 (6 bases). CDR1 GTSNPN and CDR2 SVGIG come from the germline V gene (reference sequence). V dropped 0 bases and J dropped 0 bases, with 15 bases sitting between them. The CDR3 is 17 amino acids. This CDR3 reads CAWSVGEPGDSNQPQHF. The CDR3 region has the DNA TGTGCCTGGAGTGTAGGGGAACCAGGGGATAGCAATCAGCCCCAGCATTTT.

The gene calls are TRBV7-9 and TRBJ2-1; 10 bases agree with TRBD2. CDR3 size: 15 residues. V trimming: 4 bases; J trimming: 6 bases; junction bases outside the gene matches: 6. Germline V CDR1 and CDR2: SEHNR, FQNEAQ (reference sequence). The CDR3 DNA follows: TGTGCCAGCAGCTCAACTAGCGGGAATCGCAATGAGCAGTTCTTC. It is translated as CASSSTSGNRNEQFF.

Here the CDR3 reads CASSTGGSTGELFF. As DNA, the CDR3 is TGCGCCAGCAGCACAGGGGGCAGTACCGGGGAGCTGTTTTTT. The rearrangement uses TRBV5-1 and TRBJ2-2, with 9 bases aligning to TRBD1. The CDR3 has 14 residues. Germline trimming cut 4 bases from V and 5 bases from J; bases unmatched to any gene: 3. The germline gives CDR1 SGHRS, CDR2 YFSETQ.

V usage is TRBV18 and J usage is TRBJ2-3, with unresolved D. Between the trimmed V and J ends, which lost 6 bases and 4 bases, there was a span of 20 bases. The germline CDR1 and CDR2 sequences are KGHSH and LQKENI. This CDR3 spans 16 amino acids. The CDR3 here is CASSSILRHKADTQYF. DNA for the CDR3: TGTGCCAGCTCTAGTATCCTACGACACAAAGCAGATACGCAGTATTTT.

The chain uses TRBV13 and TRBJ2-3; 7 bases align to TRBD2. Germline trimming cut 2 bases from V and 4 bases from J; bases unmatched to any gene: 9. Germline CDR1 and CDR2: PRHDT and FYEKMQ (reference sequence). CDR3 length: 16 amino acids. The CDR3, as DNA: TGTGCCAGCAGCTTAATTTCCGGGGGGATTTCAGATACGCAGTATTTT. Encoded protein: CASSLISGGISDTQYF.

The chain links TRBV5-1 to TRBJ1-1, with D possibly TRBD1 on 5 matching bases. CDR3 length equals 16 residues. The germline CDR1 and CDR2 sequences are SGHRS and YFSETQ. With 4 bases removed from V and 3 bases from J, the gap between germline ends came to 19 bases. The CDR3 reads CASSPRTSSVDTEAFF. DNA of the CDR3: TGCGCCAGCAGCCCTCGGACATCCTCGGTGGACACTGAAGCTTTCTTT.

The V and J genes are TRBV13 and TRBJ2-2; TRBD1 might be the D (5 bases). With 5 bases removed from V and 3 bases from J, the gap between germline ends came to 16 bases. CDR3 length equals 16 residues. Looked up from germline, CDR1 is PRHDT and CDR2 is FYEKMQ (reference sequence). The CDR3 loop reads CASSNRIDRYTGELFF. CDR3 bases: TGTGCCAGCAGCAACCGGATCGACAGATACACCGGGGAGCTGTTTTTT.

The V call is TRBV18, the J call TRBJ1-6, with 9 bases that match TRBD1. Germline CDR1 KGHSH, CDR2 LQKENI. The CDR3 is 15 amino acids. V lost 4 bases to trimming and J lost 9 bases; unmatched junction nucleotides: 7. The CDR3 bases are TGTGCCAGCTCACGTCCGGGACAGGGTGGTTCACCCCTCCACTTT. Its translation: CASSRPGQGGSPLHF.

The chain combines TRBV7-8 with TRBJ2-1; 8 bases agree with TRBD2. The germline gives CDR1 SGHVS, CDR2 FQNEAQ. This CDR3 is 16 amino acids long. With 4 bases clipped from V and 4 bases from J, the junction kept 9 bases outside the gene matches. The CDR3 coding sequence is TGTGCCAGCAGCTCATTAGCGGGACTAGAATACAATGAGCAGTTCTTC. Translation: CASSSLAGLEYNEQFF.

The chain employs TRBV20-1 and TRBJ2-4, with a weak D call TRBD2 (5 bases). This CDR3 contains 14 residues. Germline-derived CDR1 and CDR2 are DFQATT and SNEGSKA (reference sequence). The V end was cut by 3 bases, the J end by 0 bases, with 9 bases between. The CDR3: CSASPGLAKNIQYF. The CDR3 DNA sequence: TGCAGTGCTAGTCCCGGACTAGCCAAAAACATTCAGTACTTC.

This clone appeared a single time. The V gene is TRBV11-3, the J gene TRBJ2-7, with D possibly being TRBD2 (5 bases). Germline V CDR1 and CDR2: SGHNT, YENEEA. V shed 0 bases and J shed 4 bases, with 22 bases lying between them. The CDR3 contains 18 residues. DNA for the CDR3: TGTGCCAGCAGCTTAGAACGACGGAGTGTAATCGGGGTTTACGAGCAGTACTTC. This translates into CASSLERRSVIGVYEQYF.

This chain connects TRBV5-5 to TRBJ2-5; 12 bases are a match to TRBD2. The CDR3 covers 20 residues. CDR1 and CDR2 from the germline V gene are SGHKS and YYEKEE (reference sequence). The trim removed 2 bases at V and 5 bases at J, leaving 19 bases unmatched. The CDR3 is CASSLGGLAGRLLLRETQYF. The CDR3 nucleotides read TGTGCCAGCAGCTTAGGTGGACTAGCGGGGCGCTTACTTTTGAGGGAGACCCAGTACTTC. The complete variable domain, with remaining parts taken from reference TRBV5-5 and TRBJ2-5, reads DAGVTQSPTHLIKTRGQQVTLRCSPISGHKSVSWYQQVLGQGPQFIFQYYEKEERGRGNFPDRFSARQFPNYSSELNVNALLLGDSALYLCASSLGGLAGRLLLRETQYFGPGTRLLVL.

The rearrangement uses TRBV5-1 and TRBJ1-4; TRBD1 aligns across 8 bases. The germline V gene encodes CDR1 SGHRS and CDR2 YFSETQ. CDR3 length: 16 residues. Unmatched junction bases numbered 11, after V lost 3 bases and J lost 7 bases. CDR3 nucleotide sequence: TGCGCCAGCAGCTCTAACAGGGGGAGGCTTGGTGAAAAACTGTTTTTT. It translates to CASSSNRGRLGEKLFF.

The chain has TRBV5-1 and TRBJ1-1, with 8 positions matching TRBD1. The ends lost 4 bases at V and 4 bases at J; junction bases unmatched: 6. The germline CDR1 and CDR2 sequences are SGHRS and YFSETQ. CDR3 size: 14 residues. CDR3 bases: TGCGCCAGCAGCGATACAGGGGGAACCACTGAAGCTTTCTTT. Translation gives CASSDTGGTTEAFF.

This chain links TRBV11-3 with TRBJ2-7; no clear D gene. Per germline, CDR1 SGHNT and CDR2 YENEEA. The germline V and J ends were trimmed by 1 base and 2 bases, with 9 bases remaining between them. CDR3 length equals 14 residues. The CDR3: CASSLVQETYEQYF. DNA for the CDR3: TGTGCCAGCAGCTTAGTGCAGGAAACCTACGAGCAGTACTTC.